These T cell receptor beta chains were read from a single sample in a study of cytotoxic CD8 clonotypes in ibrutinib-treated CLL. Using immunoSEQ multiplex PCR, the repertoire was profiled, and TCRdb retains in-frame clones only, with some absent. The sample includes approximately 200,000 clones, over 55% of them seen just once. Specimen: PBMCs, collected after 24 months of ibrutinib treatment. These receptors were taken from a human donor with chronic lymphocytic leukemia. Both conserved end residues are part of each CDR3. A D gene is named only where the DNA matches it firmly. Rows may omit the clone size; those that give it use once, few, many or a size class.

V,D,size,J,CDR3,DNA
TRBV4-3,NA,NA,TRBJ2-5,CASSQESFAGGQETQYF,TGCGCCAGCAGCCAAGAAAGTTTCGCCGGGGGCCAAGAGACCCAGTACTTC
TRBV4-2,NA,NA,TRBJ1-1,CASSHLDRNTEAFF,TGTGCCAGCAGCCATCTAGACAGGAACACTGAAGCTTTCTTT
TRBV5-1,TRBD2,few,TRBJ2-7,CASSLVLAGGNEQYF,TGCGCCAGCAGCTTGGTGCTAGCGGGAGGCAACGAGCAGTACTTC
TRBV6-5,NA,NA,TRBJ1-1,CASSYTTGGNTEAFF,TGTGCCAGCAGTTACACCACAGGAGGGAACACTGAAGCTTTCTTT
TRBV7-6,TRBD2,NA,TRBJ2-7,CASSLTSGSLYEQYF,TGTGCCAGCAGCTTAACTAGCGGGAGCCTCTACGAGCAGTACTTC
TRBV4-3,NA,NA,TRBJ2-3,CASSQDIRDTDTQYF,TGCGCCAGCAGCCAAGATATCAGAGACACAGATACGCAGTATTTT
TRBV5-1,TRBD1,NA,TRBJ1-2,CASRHGQGDGYTF,TGCGCCAGCAGGCATGGACAGGGGGATGGCTACACCTTC
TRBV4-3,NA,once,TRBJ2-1,CASSRQPRNAVGGSYNEQFF,TGCGCCAGCAGCCGACAGCCGAGGAACGCGGTCGGAGGCTCCTACAATGAGCAGTTCTTC
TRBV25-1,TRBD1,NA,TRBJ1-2,CASSEHSGGADYGYTF,TGTGCCAGCAGTGAACATTCAGGGGGCGCGGACTATGGCTACACCTTC
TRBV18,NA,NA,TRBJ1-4,CATSLGRETGHVNEKLFF,TGTGCCACCAGTCTCGGGAGAGAAACGGGACACGTTAATGAAAAACTGTTTTTT
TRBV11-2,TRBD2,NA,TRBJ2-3,CASSLLAGSTDTQYF,TGTGCCAGCAGCTTACTAGCGGGGAGCACAGATACGCAGTATTTT
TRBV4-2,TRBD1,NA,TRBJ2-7,CASSKADTGAHEQYF,TGTGCCAGCAGCAAAGCCGATACAGGGGCCCACGAGCAGTACTTC
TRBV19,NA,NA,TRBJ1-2,CASSMRQGVHGYTF,TGTGCCAGTAGTATGCGTCAGGGTGTCCATGGCTACACCTTC
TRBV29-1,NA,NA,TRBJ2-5,CSVSETETQYF,TGCAGCGTTTCTGAAACAGAGACCCAGTACTTC
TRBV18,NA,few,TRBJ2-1,CASSRQDYNEQFF,TGTGCCAGCTCCCGACAGGACTACAATGAGCAGTTCTTC
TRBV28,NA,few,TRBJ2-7,CASRTVYEQYF,TGTGCCAGCAGAACCGTATACGAGCAGTACTTC
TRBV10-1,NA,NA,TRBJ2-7,CASTKQGTLPGYEQYF,TGCGCCAGCACCAAACAGGGCACCCTACCAGGTTACGAGCAGTACTTC
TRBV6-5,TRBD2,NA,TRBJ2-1,CASSWGTSGIIF,TGTGCCAGCAGTTGGGGGACTAGCGGGATAATCTTC
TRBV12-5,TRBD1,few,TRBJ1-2,CASGPLDRAYGYTF,TGTGCTAGTGGGCCCCTCGACAGGGCCTATGGCTACACCTTC
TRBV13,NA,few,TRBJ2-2,CASSPPFTGELFF,TGTGCCAGCAGCCCCCCTTTCACCGGGGAGCTGTTTTTT
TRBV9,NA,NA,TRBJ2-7,CASSVGREQYF,TGTGCCAGCAGCGTAGGCCGCGAGCAGTACTTC
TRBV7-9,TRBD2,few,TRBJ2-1,CASSGGLAESYNEQFF,TGTGCCAGCAGCGGGGGACTAGCGGAATCCTACAATGAGCAGTTCTTC
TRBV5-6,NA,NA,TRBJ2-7,CASSLSGTQYEQYF,TGTGCCAGCAGCTTGTCTGGGACTCAGTACGAGCAGTACTTC
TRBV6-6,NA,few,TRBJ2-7,CASGSDGQSYEQYF,TGTGCCAGCGGATCGGACGGACAATCCTACGAGCAGTACTTC
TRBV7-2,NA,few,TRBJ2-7,CASSLDRRNYEQYF,TGTGCCAGCAGCTTAGACAGGCGAAACTACGAGCAGTACTTC
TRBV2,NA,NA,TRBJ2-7,CASSEMGGYEQYF,TGTGCCAGCAGTGAAATGGGAGGCTACGAGCAGTACTTC
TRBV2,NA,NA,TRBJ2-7,CASHLAGMGNEQYF,TGTGCCAGCCACCTCGCAGGGATGGGAAACGAGCAGTACTTC
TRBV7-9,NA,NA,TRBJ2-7,CASTTGRESYEQYF,TGTGCCAGCACAACCGGACGGGAAAGCTACGAGCAGTACTTC
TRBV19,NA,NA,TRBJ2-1,CASITQGNSDNEQFF,TGTGCCAGTATAACCCAGGGTAATTCGGACAATGAGCAGTTCTTC